The next 30 T cell receptor beta chains were all read from a single sample in a study of T cell repertoires in cytomegalovirus infection. These receptors' antigens are unknown. TCRdb reanalysed the reads using MiXCR and keeps one entry per CDR3 protein. The table shows some 110,000 distinct CDR3 sequences, with 10% occurring only once. Sequencing input: PBMCs, sequenced either directly or after in vitro stimulation (not recorded which). The receptors come from a human donor in good health (CMV status not recorded). Some clones in this sample may be carry-over from other donors' samples.

Notes on this clonotype: One base away lies a much larger clone, so this may be a sequencing read error. This sequence joins TRBV7-2 and TRBJ2-3, with TRBD2 matching 9 bases. Losses at the gene ends were 5 bases for V and 4 bases for J; bases not matched to a gene: 1. The CDR3 contains 13 residues. CDR1 and CDR2 from the germline V gene are SGHTA and FQGNSA. CDR3 amino acids: CASSRTSADTQYF. Written as DNA, the CDR3 is TGTGCCAGCAGCCGGACTAGCGCAGATACGCAGTATTTT.

This clonotype was detected ten times or more. J is TRBJ2-1 and V is TRBV2, with 9 positions matching TRBD2. The V segment lost 8 bases and the J segment 15 bases; nucleotides outside the gene matches: 8. The CDR3 extends over 11 amino acids. Germline CDR1 reads SNHLY; CDR2 reads FYNNEI. This CDR3 reads CASWVAGGWFF. CDR3 DNA sequence: TGTGCCAGCTGGGTTGCGGGAGGGTGGTTCTTC.

The chain carries TRBV12-3 or TRBV12-4 and TRBJ2-3, with TRBD2 identical over 12 bases. The CDR3 runs to 16 residues. V shed 5 bases, J shed 3 bases, and the junction held 6 bases outside the gene matches. DNA for the CDR3: TGTGCCAGCAGTCCCCAACTAGCGGGAGGTACAGATACGCAGTATTTT. It specifies CASSPQLAGGTDTQYF.

This clonotype was detected ten times or more. The chain combines TRBV28 with TRBJ2-2; 15 positions agree with TRBD2. CDR1 is MDHEN, CDR2 SYDVKM, per germline. V dropped 5 bases and J dropped 6; count of bases not matched to a gene: 7. CDR3 length equals 17 residues. The CDR3 here is CASSAGLAGGSAGELFF. The CDR3 region has the DNA TGTGCCAGCAGTGCGGGACTAGCGGGAGGAAGTGCCGGGGAGCTGTTTTTT. Looking up the rest from reference TRBV28 and TRBJ2-2 gives the full variable domain: DVKVTQSSRYLVKRTGEKVFLECVQDMDHENMFWYRQDPGLGLRLIYFSYDVKMKEKGDIPEGYSVSREKKERFSLILESASTNQTSMYLCASSAGLAGGSAGELFFGEGSRLTVL.

This clonotype was picked up many times. This chain uses TRBV12-3 or TRBV12-4 with TRBJ2-5; 7 bases agree with TRBD2. Unmatched junction bases numbered 5, after V lost 3 bases and J lost 4 bases. The CDR3 sequence is 14 residues long. The DNA of the CDR3 is TGTGCCAGCAGTTTGAATGGGGGGGGAGAGACCCAGTACTTC. This sequence encodes CASSLNGGGETQYF.

This clonotype has a count of ten or more. V is TRBV28 and J is TRBJ2-4; 14 bases are shared with TRBD2. V lost 7 bases, J lost 1 base, and 15 bases stayed unmatched. The CDR3 spans 20 residues. Germline values: CDR1 MDHEN, CDR2 SYDVKM. The CDR3 DNA is TGTGCCAGCACCTCTACCCCGACTAGCGGGAGGGATGCGGCCAAAAACATTCAGTACTTC. Residues: CASTSTPTSGRDAAKNIQYF.

This clonotype was observed many times. The chain couples TRBV7-2 to TRBJ2-3; TRBD2 aligns across 7 bases. The J segment lost 2 bases and the V segment lost 5 bases, leaving 19 bases of the junction unmatched. Germline V gene data show CDR1 as SGHTA and CDR2 as FQGNSA. The CDR3 totals 19 residues. The CDR3 DNA reads TGTGCCAGCAGCCCACCCCAACGGCTAGCGGAGGGCATCACAGATACGCAGTATTTT. Translated: CASSPPQRLAEGITDTQYF.

The V call is TRBV28, the J call TRBJ1-5; possibly TRBD1 for D (5 bases). CDR3 length equals 16 residues. The germline V gene encodes CDR1 MDHEN and CDR2 SYDVKM. Trimming removed 3 bases from V and 0 bases from J, with 12 bases in between. CDR3 amino acids: CASSLVAGNSNQPQHF. The CDR3 coding sequence is TGTGCCAGCAGTTTGGTGGCAGGGAATAGCAATCAGCCCCAGCATTTT.

There are many counts of this clonotype. The chain recombines TRBV7-9 with TRBJ1-5, with D hard to call. The CDR3 extends over 13 amino acids. Germline CDR1 reads SEHNR; CDR2 reads FQNEAQ (reference sequence). V was trimmed by 6 bases and J by 0 bases, leaving 6 bases between them. CDR3 DNA: TGTGCCAGCAGTCTACATAGCAATCAGCCCCAGCATTTT. This encodes CASSLHSNQPQHF.

The V gene is TRBV6-5, the J gene TRBJ2-3; 7 positions match TRBD2. CDR3 size: 13 residues. CDR1 and CDR2 (germline): MNHEY, SVGAGI. The ends lost 7 bases at V and 3 bases at J; junction bases unmatched: 4. CDR3 nucleotide sequence: TGTGCCAGCACCAAAGCGGGGACAGATACGCAGTATTTT. Translated: CASTKAGTDTQYF.

The chain employs TRBV20-1 and TRBJ2-7; 11 bases align to TRBD1. CDR3 length: 15 amino acids. Germline V gene data show CDR1 as DFQATT and CDR2 as SNEGSKA (reference sequence). Losses at the gene ends were 1 base for V and 2 bases for J; bases not matched to a gene: 4. Written as DNA, the CDR3 is TGCAGTGCTAGAGCTCCGGACAGGGGGCCCTACGAGCAGTACTTC. This gives the protein CSARAPDRGPYEQYF.

This clonotype came up many times. The chain carries TRBV6-5 and TRBJ2-3; no reliable D call. Looked up from germline, CDR1 is MNHEY and CDR2 is SVGAGI. The CDR3 sequence is 13 residues long. Deletions cut 7 bases from V and 2 bases from J, with 10 bases between. Written as DNA, the CDR3 is TGTGCCAGCACCCCTAGGGTCACAGATACGCAGTATTTT. Amino acid sequence: CASTPRVTDTQYF.

This clonotype was counted ten times or more. The chain employs TRBV7-6 and TRBJ2-7; D tentatively reads TRBD1 or TRBD2 (5 bases each). This CDR3 contains 13 residues. Looked up from germline, CDR1 is SGHVS and CDR2 is FNYEAQ. The V gene lost 3 bases and the J gene lost 3 bases, with 9 bases spanning the gap. CDR3 sequence reads: CASSLSGSYEQYF. The CDR3 region has the DNA TGTGCCAGCAGCTTGTCAGGGAGCTACGAGCAGTACTTC.

V and J are TRBV19 and TRBJ2-7; D ambiguous. Germline CDR1 is LNHDA and CDR2 is SQIVND (reference sequence). The CDR3 is 14 amino acids. Trimming removed 4 bases from V and 0 bases from J, with 10 bases in between. CDR3 in DNA: TGTGCCAGTAGTAATATAGCCAGCTCCTACGAGCAGTACTTC. Its protein is CASSNIASSYEQYF.

This clonotype was counted ten times or more. J is TRBJ2-3 and V is TRBV7-2; TRBD2 agrees at 8 bases. This CDR3 is 15 amino acids long. V shed 1 base, J shed 1 base, and the junction held 1 base outside the gene matches. Germline V gene lookup returns CDR1 SGHTA and CDR2 FQGNSA. The CDR3 bases are TGTGCCAGCAGCTTAGTAGCGGGACGCACAGATACGCAGTATTTT. Translation: CASSLVAGRTDTQYF.

J is TRBJ1-1 and V is TRBV11-3; D unresolved. The length of the CDR3 is 13 residues. Trimming stripped 3 bases from V and 4 bases from J, with 9 bases between. From germline, CDR1 is SGHNT and CDR2 YENEEA. The CDR3: CASSLSAGTEAFF. The CDR3 DNA reads as TGTGCCAGCAGCTTGTCTGCGGGCACTGAAGCTTTCTTT.

In its sample, this clonotype was seen a few times. V and J are TRBV6-8 and TRBJ2-1, with D possibly matching TRBD2 (6 bases). This CDR3 is built from 12 residues. With 8 bases removed from V and 9 bases from J, the gap between germline ends came to 14 bases. Germline assignment: CDR1 MNHGY and CDR2 SAAAGT. CDR3 in amino acids: CASASGVTEQFF. CDR3 nucleotide sequence: TGTGCCAGCGCTTCGGGAGTAACTGAGCAGTTCTTC.

This clonotype was observed many times. The gene calls are TRBV7-2 and TRBJ2-2, with D perhaps TRBD2 (6 bases). The CDR3 is 15 amino acids. Trimming removed 5 bases at V and 2 bases at J, with 12 bases between. The germline CDR1 and CDR2 sequences are SGHTA and FQGNSA. The CDR3 DNA is TGTGCCAGCAGCCGACTAGGAGGAAACACCGGGGAGCTGTTTTTT. This sequence encodes CASSRLGGNTGELFF. Full variable domain (missing parts from reference TRBV7-2 and TRBJ2-2): GAGVSQSPSNKVTEKGKDVELRCDPISGHTALYWYRQSLGQGLEFLIYFQGNSAPDKSGLPSDRFSAERTGGSVSTLTIQRTQQEDSAVYLCASSRLGGNTGELFFGEGSRLTVL.

This clonotype has a count of ten or more. This chain connects TRBV6-5 to TRBJ2-3, with TRBD2 matching over 7 bases. The junction had 10 bases not matched to a gene; V was cut back by 5 bases and J by 2 bases. The CDR3 has 16 residues. Per germline, CDR1 MNHEY and CDR2 SVGAGI. The DNA for the CDR3 is TGTGCCAGCAGTGCTCTACCAGCGGGAACCACAGATACGCAGTATTTT. It yields the protein CASSALPAGTTDTQYF.

This clonotype was counted ten times or more. The V gene is TRBV6-1, the J gene TRBJ1-4, with D unclear. V was pared by 7 bases and J by 2 bases, with 17 bases between. The CDR3 extends over 16 amino acids. Germline-derived CDR1 and CDR2 are MNHNS and SASEGT. CDR3 residues: CASIETSPLTNEKLFF. The CDR3 DNA sequence: TGTGCCAGCATCGAAACAAGCCCTTTGACTAATGAAAAACTGTTTTTT.

This clonotype has more than one count but fewer than ten. The chain recombines TRBV19 with TRBJ2-7; D could derive from TRBD1 or TRBD2 (5 bases each). V was clipped by 3 bases and J by 6 bases, with 18 bases between them. The CDR3 is 15 residues long. Germline CDR1 and CDR2: LNHDA and SQIVND (reference sequence). DNA for the CDR3: TGTGCCAGTAGTATCTTAGAGGGACCGACAGCCGAGCAGTACTTC. This encodes CASSILEGPTAEQYF.

This clonotype was seen repeatedly, ten times or more. V is TRBV7-2 and J is TRBJ1-1; D gene ambiguous. CDR1 SGHTA and CDR2 FQGNSA come from the germline V gene. The CDR3 totals 14 residues. V gave up 1 base and J gave up 1 base, with 7 bases separating them. The CDR3 nucleotides read TGTGCCAGCAGCTTAGTTTCGACGAACACTGAAGCTTTCTTT. Translating it yields CASSLVSTNTEAFF.

The chain is built from TRBV20-1 and TRBJ2-2; 7 positions match TRBD1. CDR1 DFQATT and CDR2 SNEGSKA come from the germline V gene (reference sequence). Trimming at V came to 1 base and at J to 5 bases, leaving 1 base not matched to a gene. This CDR3 comprises 13 residues. CDR3 protein: CSARAGQTGELFF. The CDR3 coding sequence is TGCAGTGCTAGAGCGGGACAGACCGGGGAGCTGTTTTTT.

The V and J genes are TRBV6-1 and TRBJ2-3; D is unclear. The germline gives CDR1 MNHNS, CDR2 SASEGT. Trimming shortened V by 6 bases and J by 2 bases, and 6 bases separated the two germline ends. CDR3 length equals 12 residues. The CDR3 reads CASRSNTDTQYF. The CDR3 nucleotides are TGTGCCAGCAGGTCGAACACAGATACGCAGTATTTT.

This clonotype came up many times. The chain combines TRBV15 with TRBJ2-3; D call uncertain. Germline CDR1 reads LNHNV; CDR2 reads YYDKDF (reference sequence). The CDR3 loop spans 16 amino acids. With 4 bases removed from V and 3 bases from J, the gap between germline ends came to 17 bases. The CDR3 region has the DNA TGTGCCACCAGCACTCAACCGTCGGGTCGTACAGATACGCAGTATTTT. Translated, it gives CATSTQPSGRTDTQYF.

This clonotype was picked up a small number of times. The chain joins TRBV7-8 to TRBJ1-2; 10 positions agree with TRBD1. CDR1 and CDR2 (germline): SGHVS, FQNEAQ. CDR3 length: 16 amino acids. V shed 1 base and J 1 base; nucleotides not matched to a gene: 3. CDR3 sequence: CASSLVGDRGNYGYTF. The CDR3, as DNA: TGTGCCAGCAGCTTAGTTGGGGACAGGGGTAACTATGGCTACACCTTC.

Many counts were recorded for this clonotype. The rearrangement joins TRBV7-2 to TRBJ2-3, with no clear D. The CDR3 is made up of 13 amino acids. Germline V gene sequence: CDR1 SGHTA, CDR2 FQGNSA. V gave up 1 base and J gave up 4 bases, with 6 bases separating them. The CDR3 loop reads CASSLGRADTQYF. CDR3 DNA sequence: TGTGCCAGCAGCTTAGGTCGGGCAGATACGCAGTATTTT.

This clonotype was recorded many times. This chain connects TRBV7-2 to TRBJ1-1, with a weak D call TRBD1 (5 bases). Germline CDR1 is SGHTA and CDR2 is FQGNSA. CDR3 length: 14 residues. V lost 6 bases and J lost 5, with 16 bases in between. The CDR3 bases are TGTGCCAGCAGTCAGGGACGCGGGGGTACTGAAGCTTTCTTT. Translated: CASSQGRGGTEAFF.

Of note for this clonotype: A much larger clone is a single base away; this may be a read error. The J gene is TRBJ2-3, the V gene TRBV12-3 or TRBV12-4; D gene ambiguous. Trimming cost V 8 bases and J 1 base, with 10 bases left between them. This CDR3 is built from 13 residues. The CDR3 region has the DNA TGTGCCAGCTTCAGCACCCGCACAGATACGCAGTATTTT. It codes for CASFSTRTDTQYF.

Many counts were recorded for this clonotype. At one of its ends the junction is not consistent with the germline gene, which may arise from a read error. The chain joins TRBV7-7 to TRBJ2-5; possible D gene TRBD2, 6 bases. The CDR3 sequence is 15 residues long. Per germline, CDR1 SSHAT and CDR2 FNYEAQ (reference sequence). The CDR3 region is CASSLALSSVETQYF. Written as DNA, the CDR3 is TGTGCTAGCAGCTTAGCGCTTTCTAGCGTGGAGACCCAGTACTTC.